The 32 T cell receptor beta chains below come from one sample, sequenced in a study of shared T cell receptors in the human thymus. The data were produced by immunoSEQ multiplex PCR, yet TCRdb's version contains in-frame clones alone and is incomplete. Counted here are about 610,000 clones, roughly 90% occurring once; the ten biggest clones make up roughly 0.0097%. The sample also formed part of further work on human thymus T cells.

The sample taken for sequencing was thymocytes. All receptors come from a boy under two years old with a congenital heart defect.

This clone occurred once. The chain couples TRBV14 to TRBJ2-5, with 7 bases lining up with TRBD1. Germline loops: CDR1 SGHDN, CDR2 FVKESK. CDR3 length: 18 residues. Trimming at V came to 2 bases and at J to 5 bases, leaving 17 bases not matched to a gene. The CDR3 DNA is TGTGCCAGCAGCCAACGCCGGAATCATCGTACAGGGGTTGAGACCCAGTACTTC. It yields the protein CASSQRRNHRTGVETQYF. Complete variable domain (other parts from reference TRBV14 and TRBJ2-5): EAGVTQFPSHSVIEKGQTVTLRCDPISGHDNLYWYRRVMGKEIKFLLHFVKESKQDESGMPNNRFLAERTGGTYSTLKVQPAELEDSGVYFCASSQRRNHRTGVETQYFGPGTRLLVL.

The chain couples TRBV5-1 to TRBJ2-1; TRBD2 agrees at 11 bases. J gave up 4 bases and V 5 bases, and 2 bases lay outside the gene matches. Germline V gene sequence: CDR1 SGHRS, CDR2 YFSETQ. This CDR3 comprises 14 residues. The CDR3 sequence: CASRGLAAYNEQFF. The CDR3 nucleotides read TGCGCCAGCAGGGGACTAGCGGCATACAATGAGCAGTTCTTC. Supplemented by reference TRBV5-1 and TRBJ2-1, the full variable domain reads KAGVTQTPRYLIKTRGQQVTLSCSPISGHRSVSWYQQTPGQGLQFLFEYFSETQRNKGNFPGRFSGRQFSNSRSEMNVSTLELGDSALYLCASRGLAAYNEQFFGPGTRLTVL.

The chain uses TRBV7-3 and TRBJ2-2, with 8 bases that match TRBD2. The CDR3 consists of 18 residues. Germline V CDR1 and CDR2: SGHTA, FQGTGA. Losses at the gene ends were 0 bases for V and 3 bases for J; bases not matched to a gene: 9. CDR3 protein: CASSLTSREEGDTGELFF. For the CDR3, the DNA is TGTGCCAGCAGCTTAACGTCGCGGGAGGAGGGGGACACCGGGGAGCTGTTTTTT.

As DNA, the CDR3 is TGTGCCAGCAGTTCGCCGGACAGGGAAGAGACCCAGTACTTC. The encoded protein is CASSSPDREETQYF. The chain is built from TRBV27 and TRBJ2-5, with TRBD1 matching over 8 bases. CDR1 and CDR2 (germline): MNHEY, SMNVEV (reference sequence). The trim removed 4 bases at V and 3 bases at J, leaving 4 bases unmatched. The CDR3 has 14 amino acids.

The chain joins TRBV5-4 to TRBJ2-2, with 15 bases matching TRBD2. With V trimmed by 0 bases and J by 6 bases, 0 bases remained unmatched. The germline V gene encodes CDR1 SGHNT and CDR2 YYREEE (reference sequence). This CDR3 contains 16 residues. In DNA, the CDR3 is TGTGCCAGCAGCTTGGGGACTAGCGGGAGGGCCGGGGAGCTGTTTTTT. Its translation is CASSLGTSGRAGELFF.

The sample holds a few counts of this clone. The J gene is TRBJ2-7, the V gene TRBV15, with a possible D match to TRBD1 (5 bases). Trimming cost V 0 bases and J 2 bases, with 8 bases left between them. The CDR3 covers 14 residues. CDR1 is LNHNV and CDR2 is YYDKDF in the germline V gene (reference sequence). As DNA, the CDR3 is TGTGCCACCAGCAGAGATCAGGGAACCTACGAGCAGTACTTC. This encodes CATSRDQGTYEQYF.

The gene calls are TRBV2 and TRBJ2-3; 10 positions agree with TRBD2. CDR1 is SNHLY, CDR2 FYNNEI, per germline. With 6 bases clipped from V and 5 bases from J, the junction kept 11 bases outside the gene matches. The CDR3 length is 16 residues. Here the CDR3 DNA reads TGTGCCAGCAGGGACCGAGCGGGAGGGCCACTAGATACGCAGTATTTT. Its protein is CASRDRAGGPLDTQYF.

In DNA, the CDR3 is TGTGCCTGGAGTAGGACAGGTCTCTACGAGCAGTACTTC. It yields the protein CAWSRTGLYEQYF. This rearrangement joins TRBV30 to TRBJ2-7, with 7 bases lining up with TRBD1. V lost 2 bases, J lost 3 bases, and 4 bases stayed unmatched. CDR1 GTSNPN and CDR2 SVGIG come from the germline V gene (reference sequence). The CDR3 length is 13 residues.

V and J are TRBV7-2 and TRBJ2-7; D unclear. CDR3 size: 13 residues. V was shortened by 4 bases and J by 3 bases, with 10 bases between the two germline ends. Per the germline V gene, CDR1 is SGHTA and CDR2 is FQGNSA. The CDR3 region is CASSCGLLYEQYF. CDR3 bases: TGTGCCAGCAGCTGCGGCTTACTCTACGAGCAGTACTTC.

V is TRBV4-3 and J is TRBJ2-1, with TRBD2 matching over 8 bases. This CDR3 is built from 18 residues. V lost 1 base, J lost 5 bases, and 13 bases stayed unmatched. The V gene's germline CDR1 is LGHNA and CDR2 YSLEER. This chain's CDR3 is CASSQAGMLGGGHNEQFF. Here the CDR3 DNA reads TGCGCCAGCAGCCAAGCCGGAATGCTCGGGGGGGGGCACAATGAGCAGTTCTTC.

The chain recombines TRBV7-9 with TRBJ2-7; D possibly corresponds to TRBD1 (5 bases). Germline-derived CDR1 and CDR2 are SEHNR and FQNEAQ (reference sequence). CDR3 length: 15 amino acids. V lost 1 base and J lost 7, with 17 bases in between. The chain's CDR3 is CASSLETADCREQYF. CDR3 DNA: TGTGCCAGCAGCTTAGAGACAGCCGACTGTAGAGAGCAGTACTTC.

The chain links TRBV7-9 to TRBJ1-5; 8 bases match TRBD1. The CDR3 consists of 18 residues. Germline V gene data show CDR1 as SEHNR and CDR2 as FQNEAQ (reference sequence). With V trimmed by 1 base and J by 0 bases, 8 bases remained unmatched. The CDR3 nucleotides read TGTGCCAGCAGCTTAGGGGGTGGGACAGGCCATAGCAATCAGCCCCAGCATTTT. This encodes CASSLGGGTGHSNQPQHF.

V is TRBV6-5 and J is TRBJ1-5; weak D call: TRBD1 (5 bases). Deletions cut 2 bases from V and 5 bases from J, with 10 bases between. The CDR3 length is 14 residues. The V gene's germline CDR1 is MNHEY and CDR2 SVGAGI. The CDR3 region is CASSYAGPDQPQHF. The CDR3 DNA follows: TGTGCCAGCAGTTACGCGGGGCCAGATCAGCCCCAGCATTTT.

The chain combines TRBV7-9 with TRBJ2-7, with 10 nucleotides matching TRBD1. The CDR3 consists of 14 residues. Trimming cost V 6 bases and J 6 bases; bases outside gene matches: 8. Germline values: CDR1 SEHNR, CDR2 FQNEAQ (reference sequence). In nucleotides, the CDR3 is TGTGCCAGCAGTTCGGCCGGGACAGGGGTCGAGCAGTACTTC. This encodes CASSSAGTGVEQYF. Looking up the rest from reference TRBV7-9 and TRBJ2-7 gives the full variable domain: DTGVSQNPRHKITKRGQNVTFRCDPISEHNRLYWYRQTLGQGPEFLTYFQNEAQLEKSRLLSDRFSAERPKGSFSTLEIQRTEQGDSAMYLCASSSAGTGVEQYFGPGTRLTVT.

The chain recombines TRBV6-1 with TRBJ2-5; a possible D gene is TRBD2 (6 bases). The ends were cut back, 11 bases at V and 6 bases at J, with 16 bases in the middle. The CDR3 runs 12 residues. CDR1 and CDR2 from the germline V gene are MNHNS and SASEGT. The CDR3 here is CAPVIGGKTQYF. The CDR3 DNA reads as TGTGCCCCCGTTATAGGAGGGAAGACCCAGTACTTC.

The chain links TRBV27 to TRBJ2-7; 11 bases are shared with TRBD2. The CDR3 contains 16 residues. Germline V gene lookup returns CDR1 MNHEY and CDR2 SMNVEV (reference sequence). The ends lost 4 bases at V and 5 bases at J; junction bases unmatched: 10. In DNA, the CDR3 is TGTGCCAGCAGTTCCCAAAGGCTAGCGGGAGGCAACGAGCAGTACTTC. Protein product: CASSSQRLAGGNEQYF.

This clone has a handful of counts. This rearrangement joins TRBV5-1 to TRBJ1-3; the D gene is possibly TRBD1 (6 bases). This CDR3 spans 16 amino acids. V shed 4 bases and J shed 0 bases, with 14 bases lying between them. Germline V gene lookup returns CDR1 SGHRS and CDR2 YFSETQ. CDR3 sequence: CASSPRQVSSGNTIYF. CDR3 in DNA: TGCGCCAGCAGCCCCCGACAGGTCTCCTCTGGAAACACCATATATTTT.

The chain has TRBV29-1 and TRBJ2-3, with 10 bases identical to TRBD2. Germline V gene lookup returns CDR1 SQVTM and CDR2 ANQGSEA. The CDR3 is made up of 15 amino acids. V trimming: 6 bases; J trimming: 2 bases; junction bases outside the gene matches: 8. The CDR3 sequence is CSVDWTSGNTDTQYF. The CDR3 nucleotides are TGCAGCGTGGATTGGACTAGCGGCAACACAGATACGCAGTATTTT.

This clone was observed a few times. The chain employs TRBV27 and TRBJ2-3; a possible D gene is TRBD2 (6 bases). CDR3 length: 17 residues. Looked up from germline, CDR1 is MNHEY and CDR2 is SMNVEV (reference sequence). Trimming shortened V by 1 base and J by 2 bases, and 16 bases separated the two germline ends. CDR3: CASSLWPGTRPTDTQYF. The CDR3 DNA reads as TGTGCCAGCAGTTTATGGCCCGGGACTCGACCCACAGATACGCAGTATTTT.

This chain connects TRBV6-4 to TRBJ2-1, with D maybe TRBD2 (6 bases). Germline CDR1 and CDR2: MRHNA and SNTAGT. The V end lost 2 bases, the J end lost 7 bases, and 12 bases lay between the germline ends. This CDR3 has 14 amino acids. CDR3 nucleotide sequence: TGTGCCAGCAGTGACCGGGGACTCTTTAATGAGCAGTTCTTC. This gives the protein CASSDRGLFNEQFF.

J is TRBJ2-3 and V is TRBV4-3; TRBD2 is a possible D gene (5 bases). Germline V gene data show CDR1 as LGHNA and CDR2 as YSLEER. The CDR3 is 15 amino acids. V lost 0 bases and J lost 2, with 9 bases in between. CDR3 bases: TGCGCCAGCAGCCAAGAGCGGCTAGCCACAGATACGCAGTATTTT. This codes for CASSQERLATDTQYF.

The chain has TRBV4-2 and TRBJ1-3; D is uncertain. This CDR3 spans 13 amino acids. Trimming removed 5 bases at V and 7 bases at J, with 12 bases between. Germline V gene lookup returns CDR1 LGHNA and CDR2 YNFKEQ. The CDR3 DNA follows: TGTGCCAGCAGCTCGATTCGAGGGAACACCATATATTTT. This translates into CASSSIRGNTIYF.

The V call is TRBV28, the J call TRBJ2-3; possibly TRBD1 for D (5 bases). CDR3 length equals 15 residues. Germline V gene lookup returns CDR1 MDHEN and CDR2 SYDVKM. The V end was cut by 5 bases, the J end by 1 base, with 13 bases between. This CDR3 is CASSKGDYGTDTQYF. The CDR3, as DNA: TGTGCCAGCAGTAAAGGGGATTATGGCACAGATACGCAGTATTTT.

This rearrangement joins TRBV29-1 to TRBJ1-1; D remains unclear. Germline CDR1 reads SQVTM; CDR2 reads ANQGSEA. This CDR3 is built from 15 residues. V shed 0 bases and J shed 1 base, with 12 bases lying between them. The CDR3 sequence: CSVEDAQEKNTEAFF. Here the CDR3 DNA reads TGCAGCGTTGAAGACGCGCAAGAGAAGAACACTGAAGCTTTCTTT. Based on the CDR3 plus reference TRBV29-1 and TRBJ1-1, the full variable domain is SAVISQKPSRDICQRGTSLTIQCQVDSQVTMMFWYRQQPGQSLTLIATANQGSEATYESGFVIDKFPISRPNLTFSTLTVSNMSPEDSSIYLCSVEDAQEKNTEAFFGQGTRLTVV.

This sequence joins TRBV29-1 and TRBJ2-7; D possibly corresponds to TRBD1 (5 bases). V gave up 4 bases and J gave up 1 base, with 8 bases separating them. The CDR3 is 12 amino acids. Germline CDR1 reads SQVTM; CDR2 reads ANQGSEA. The CDR3 DNA sequence: TGCAGCGTTGCTGACAGTTCCTACGAGCAGTACTTC. Translated: CSVADSSYEQYF.

This clone was counted a single time. The chain combines TRBV4-3 with TRBJ2-3, with 10 nucleotides matching TRBD2. The CDR3 extends over 17 amino acids. Germline values: CDR1 LGHNA, CDR2 YSLEER. V lost 1 base, J lost 2 bases, and 6 bases stayed unmatched. The CDR3 DNA is TGCGCCAGCAGCCAAGGGAGGACTAGCGGATTCACAGATACGCAGTATTTT. Translating it yields CASSQGRTSGFTDTQYF.

The rearrangement uses TRBV5-1 and TRBJ2-7, with D tentatively TRBD1 (5 bases). Trimming shortened V by 6 bases and J by 1 base, and 23 bases separated the two germline ends. Germline assignment: CDR1 SGHRS and CDR2 YFSETQ. CDR3 length equals 17 residues. CDR3 nucleotide sequence: TGCGCCAGCACGACCGTGGCCCGACAGCACGTTTCCTACGAGCAGTACTTC. Amino acid sequence: CASTTVARQHVSYEQYF.

The chain recombines TRBV5-8 with TRBJ2-5; 9 nucleotides agree with TRBD1. The trim removed 4 bases at V and 4 bases at J, leaving 8 bases unmatched. Per germline, CDR1 SGHTS and CDR2 YDEGEE. The CDR3 is 15 amino acids. CDR3 DNA: TGTGCCAGCAGCGAGACACAGGGGGCGCGAGAGACCCAGTACTTC. It specifies CASSETQGARETQYF.

Note on this clone: This sample also contains other DNA sequences that code for the same CDR3. This chain connects TRBV5-6 to TRBJ2-5; D might be TRBD2 (6 bases). Germline V CDR1 and CDR2: SGHDT, YYEEEE. CDR3 length: 13 residues. With 4 bases removed from V and 5 bases from J, the gap between germline ends came to 12 bases. CDR3 nucleotide sequence: TGTGCCAGCAGCCCGGGACTTACCGAGACCCAGTACTTC. Translating it yields CASSPGLTETQYF. The whole variable domain, filled in from reference TRBV5-6 and TRBJ2-5, reads DAGVTQSPTHLIKTRGQQVTLRCSPKSGHDTVSWYQQALGQGPQFIFQYYEEEERQRGNFPDRFSGHQFPNYSSELNVNALLLGDSALYLCASSPGLTETQYFGPGTRLLVL.

This clone is a singleton in its sample. The chain recombines TRBV19 with TRBJ2-7, with D maybe TRBD2 (6 bases). The CDR3 loop spans 12 amino acids. From germline, CDR1 is LNHDA and CDR2 SQIVND (reference sequence). V lost 10 bases to trimming and J lost 0 bases, with 10 bases between them. CDR3 bases: TGTGCCACCGGGGGTAGCTCCTACGAGCAGTACTTC. Translation gives CATGGSSYEQYF.

V and J are TRBV27 and TRBJ1-4, with TRBD1 identical over 9 bases. Germline V gene lookup returns CDR1 MNHEY and CDR2 SMNVEV (reference sequence). J lost 8 bases, V lost 3 bases, and 4 bases had no gene match. This CDR3 contains 14 residues. The CDR3 spells CASSLGQGAEKLFF. CDR3 DNA sequence: TGTGCCAGCAGTTTGGGACAGGGAGCGGAAAAACTGTTTTTT.

This chain links TRBV7-9 with TRBJ2-7; TRBD2 matches 13 bases. Losses at the gene ends were 1 base for V and 5 bases for J; bases not matched to a gene: 14. Germline CDR1 reads SEHNR; CDR2 reads FQNEAQ (reference sequence). This CDR3 has 19 residues. The CDR3 region is CASSLGAGTSGILGDEQYF. In nucleotides, the CDR3 is TGTGCCAGCAGCTTAGGAGCCGGGACTAGCGGGATTCTGGGTGACGAGCAGTACTTC.